This T cell receptor (beta chain) was sequenced for a study of control samples from healthy donors and cancer patients. This CDR3 spans 13 amino acids. The germline CDR1 and CDR2 sequences are LNHNV and YYDKDF (reference sequence). V was shortened by 0 bases and J by 6 bases, with 9 bases between the two germline ends. This table comes from immunoSEQ multiplex PCR, and its TCRdb copy is limited to in-frame clones, with some not included. This repertoire shows approximately 59,000 clones, around 87% found once; its top ten account for roughly 12%. The specimen sequenced was PBMCs. The receptor comes from a woman aged 55-75 years with lung cancer. The rearrangement links TRBV15 to TRBJ2-7; D perhaps matches TRBD2 (6 bases). The CDR3 spells CATSRDHSGEQYF. Here the CDR3 DNA reads TGTGCCACCAGCAGAGATCATAGCGGCGAGCAGTACTTC.